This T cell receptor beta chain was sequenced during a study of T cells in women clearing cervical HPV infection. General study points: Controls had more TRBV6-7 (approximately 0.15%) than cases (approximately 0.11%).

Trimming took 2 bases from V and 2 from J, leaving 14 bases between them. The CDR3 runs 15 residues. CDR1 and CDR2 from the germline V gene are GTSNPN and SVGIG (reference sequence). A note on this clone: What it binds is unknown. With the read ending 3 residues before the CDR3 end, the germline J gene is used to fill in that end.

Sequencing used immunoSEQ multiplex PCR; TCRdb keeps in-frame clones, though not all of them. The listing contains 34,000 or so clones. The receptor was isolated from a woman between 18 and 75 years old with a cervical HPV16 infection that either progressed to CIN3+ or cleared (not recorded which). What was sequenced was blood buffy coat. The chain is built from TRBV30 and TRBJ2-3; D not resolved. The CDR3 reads CAWSRTVFDTDTQYF. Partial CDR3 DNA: TGTGCCTGGAGTCGTACAGTATTCGACACAGATACG.